Included here is one T cell receptor beta chain sequence, with context. Antigen: not known. Method: immunoSEQ multiplex PCR; TCRdb's copy keeps in-frame clones and lacks some. The repertoire has about 120,000 clones, roughly nine tenths of them found once; the top ten carry 1.6%. These data belong to a study of T cell responses to AZD1222 COVID-19 vaccine. V lost 1 base and J lost 6, with 10 bases in between. CDR1 SGHDN and CDR2 FVKESK come from the germline V gene. This CDR3 is built from 14 residues. General observations from the study: Spike-specific TCR repertoires showed rising breadth and depth after two AZD1222 doses.

The chain employs TRBV14 and TRBJ1-5; a weak D match, TRBD1 (6 bases). The clonotype originates from an adult who received the AZD1222 COVID-19 vaccine. Sequences were derived from peripheral blood, sampled 28 days after the second AZD1222 dose. The CDR3 sequence: CASSQGGGVQPQHF. CDR3 nucleotide sequence: TGTGCCAGCAGCCAAGGTGGGGGCGTTCAGCCCCAGCATTTT. Using reference TRBV14 and TRBJ1-5 for the parts outside the CDR3, the full variable domain is EAGVTQFPSHSVIEKGQTVTLRCDPISGHDNLYWYRRVMGKEIKFLLHFVKESKQDESGMPNNRFLAERTGGTYSTLKVQPAELEDSGVYFCASSQGGGVQPQHFGDGTRLSIL.